These T cell receptor beta chains were read from a single sample in a study of CD8 T cells in ankylosing spondylitis. TCRdb re-called the 5' RACE reads through MiXCR, storing one row per CDR3 protein. The top ten clones hold approximately 6.6% of a sample with hundreds of thousands of distinct CDR3 sequences, roughly 26% of them seen once. Sequencing input: blood, either unsorted or a sorted T cell fraction (not recorded which). Every receptor here comes from a male donor with ankylosing spondylitis or in good health (not recorded which). CDR3s include the opening cysteine and the closing phenylalanine or tryptophan. A D gene is named only where the DNA matches it firmly. The size of a clone is reported for some rows only, either as once, few or many, or as a class for expanded clones.

v_gene: TRBV20-1
abundance: few
len: 16
j_gene: TRBJ2-2
d_gene: TRBD2
CDR3aa: CSARPTSVKDTGELFF
CDR3nt: TGCAGTGCTAGACCGACTAGCGTGAAGGACACCGGGGAGCTGTTTTTT

v_gene: TRBV20-1
abundance: -
len: 14
j_gene: TRBJ2-5
d_gene: TRBD2
CDR3aa: CSALSGRNRETQYF
CDR3nt: TGCAGTGCCCTTAGCGGGAGGAATAGAGAGACCCAGTACTTC

v_gene: TRBV6-5
abundance: many
len: 14
j_gene: TRBJ2-3
d_gene: TRBD2
CDR3aa: CASSLLAGGDTQYF
CDR3nt: TGTGCCAGCAGTTTACTAGCGGGCGGAGATACGCAGTATTTT

v_gene: TRBV5-1
abundance: many
len: 16
j_gene: TRBJ2-2
d_gene: TRBD2
CDR3aa: CASSPGLAGGPGELFF
CDR3nt: TGCGCCAGCAGCCCAGGACTAGCGGGGGGTCCCGGGGAGCTGTTTTTT

v_gene: TRBV12-3/TRBV12-4
abundance: -
len: 13
j_gene: TRBJ1-2
d_gene: -
CDR3aa: CASNYRDGYGYTF
CDR3nt: TGTGCCAGCAATTATAGAGACGGCTATGGCTACACCTTC

v_gene: TRBV5-1
abundance: many
len: 16
j_gene: TRBJ2-5
d_gene: TRBD2
CDR3aa: CASSGGTKDGQETQYF
CDR3nt: TGCGCCAGCAGCGGCGGGACTAAAGACGGCCAAGAGACCCAGTACTTC

v_gene: TRBV5-1
abundance: many
len: 12
j_gene: TRBJ2-1
d_gene: -
CDR3aa: CASSFERGEQFF
CDR3nt: TGCGCCAGCAGCTTTGAACGTGGTGAGCAGTTCTTC

v_gene: TRBV5-1
abundance: few
len: 14
j_gene: TRBJ2-7
d_gene: -
CDR3aa: CASSLFPRDYEQYF
CDR3nt: TGCGCCAGCAGCTTGTTCCCCAGGGACTACGAGCAGTACTTC

v_gene: TRBV9
abundance: many
len: 14
j_gene: TRBJ1-1
d_gene: -
CDR3aa: CASSVGGLGTEAFF
CDR3nt: TGTGCCAGCAGCGTCGGGGGGCTAGGGACTGAAGCTTTCTTT

v_gene: TRBV20-1
abundance: few
len: 14
j_gene: TRBJ1-4
d_gene: TRBD1
CDR3aa: CSARTSDRGEKLFF
CDR3nt: TGCAGTGCTAGAACCAGTGACAGGGGGGAAAAACTGTTTTTT

v_gene: TRBV7-2
abundance: -
len: 13
j_gene: TRBJ2-5
d_gene: -
CDR3aa: CASSPGDRETQYF
CDR3nt: TGTGCCAGCAGCCCGGGAGATCGCGAGACCCAGTACTTC

v_gene: TRBV20-1
abundance: many
len: 13
j_gene: TRBJ2-3
d_gene: -
CDR3aa: CSAPETGTDTQYF
CDR3nt: TGCAGTGCCCCTGAGACGGGCACAGATACGCAGTATTTT

v_gene: TRBV29-1
abundance: -
len: 16
j_gene: TRBJ2-7
d_gene: TRBD2
CDR3aa: CSVQGLAGGVTYEQYF
CDR3nt: TGCAGCGTACAGGGACTAGCGGGAGGGGTAACCTACGAGCAGTACTTC

v_gene: TRBV20-1
abundance: few
len: 15
j_gene: TRBJ2-7
d_gene: TRBD2
CDR3aa: CSARRTSGGIYEQYF
CDR3nt: TGCAGTGCTAGAAGGACTAGCGGAGGGATCTACGAGCAGTACTTC

v_gene: TRBV9
abundance: -
len: 14
j_gene: TRBJ1-2
d_gene: -
CDR3aa: CASSVGDRMYGYTF
CDR3nt: TGTGCCAGCAGCGTAGGAGACAGGATGTATGGCTACACCTTC

v_gene: TRBV20-1
abundance: few
len: 17
j_gene: TRBJ2-1
d_gene: TRBD2
CDR3aa: CSASKLAGAPSYNEQFF
CDR3nt: TGCAGTGCTAGTAAACTAGCGGGAGCCCCCTCCTACAATGAGCAGTTCTTC

v_gene: TRBV20-1
abundance: -
len: 13
j_gene: TRBJ1-1
d_gene: -
CDR3aa: CSASRILNTEAFF
CDR3nt: TGCAGTGCTAGTCGGATCTTGAACACTGAAGCTTTCTTT

v_gene: TRBV4-1
abundance: many
len: 16
j_gene: TRBJ1-3
d_gene: -
CDR3aa: CASSQEGRGGGNTIYF
CDR3nt: TGCGCCAGCAGCCAAGAGGGCCGCGGGGGAGGAAACACCATATATTTT

v_gene: TRBV12-3/TRBV12-4
abundance: -
len: 15
j_gene: TRBJ1-2
d_gene: TRBD1
CDR3aa: CASSLGDRAFYGYTF
CDR3nt: TGTGCCAGCAGTTTAGGGGACAGGGCTTTTTATGGCTACACCTTC

v_gene: TRBV12-3/TRBV12-4
abundance: -
len: 17
j_gene: TRBJ2-1
d_gene: TRBD2
CDR3aa: CASSSRLAGFPYNEQFF
CDR3nt: TGTGCCAGCAGCTCAAGACTAGCGGGGTTTCCCTACAATGAGCAGTTCTTC

v_gene: TRBV6-1
abundance: -
len: 14
j_gene: TRBJ2-3
d_gene: -
CDR3aa: CASSANTGPDTQYF
CDR3nt: TGTGCCAGCAGTGCCAATACAGGGCCCGATACGCAGTATTTT

v_gene: TRBV7-3
abundance: -
len: 17
j_gene: TRBJ1-5
d_gene: -
CDR3aa: CASSLSSGAQGHQPQHF
CDR3nt: TGTGCCAGCAGCTTATCGTCGGGGGCGCAGGGACATCAGCCCCAGCATTTT

v_gene: TRBV15
abundance: many
len: 16
j_gene: TRBJ1-5
d_gene: -
CDR3aa: CATSSRTDYSNQPQHF
CDR3nt: TGTGCCACCAGTTCCCGGACAGACTATAGCAATCAGCCCCAGCATTTT

v_gene: TRBV5-1
abundance: many
len: 16
j_gene: TRBJ1-2
d_gene: TRBD1
CDR3aa: CASSPGQGQSGSGYTF
CDR3nt: TGCGCCAGCAGCCCGGGACAGGGACAGAGTGGGAGTGGCTACACCTTC

v_gene: TRBV5-1
abundance: -
len: 15
j_gene: TRBJ1-2
d_gene: TRBD1
CDR3aa: CASSWGQATNYGYTF
CDR3nt: TGCGCCAGCAGTTGGGGACAGGCCACTAACTATGGCTACACCTTC

v_gene: TRBV12-3/TRBV12-4
abundance: few
len: 15
j_gene: TRBJ2-7
d_gene: TRBD2
CDR3aa: CASALAGLGAYEQYF
CDR3nt: TGTGCCAGCGCACTAGCGGGACTCGGGGCCTACGAGCAGTACTTC

v_gene: TRBV3-1
abundance: -
len: 19
j_gene: TRBJ2-3
d_gene: -
CDR3aa: CASSQVRREWRAGTDTQYF
CDR3nt: TGTGCCAGCAGCCAAGTGAGGAGGGAATGGAGGGCTGGCACAGATACGCAGTATTTT

v_gene: TRBV29-1
abundance: many
len: 8
j_gene: TRBJ1-4
d_gene: -
CDR3aa: CSVEPGGF
CDR3nt: TGCAGCGTTGAGCCTGGAGGGTTT

v_gene: TRBV3-1
abundance: many
len: 13
j_gene: TRBJ2-1
d_gene: -
CDR3aa: CASSQSTDNEQFF
CDR3nt: TGTGCCAGCAGCCAAAGCACGGATAATGAGCAGTTCTTC

v_gene: TRBV20-1
abundance: -
len: 13
j_gene: TRBJ1-5
d_gene: -
CDR3aa: CSASEDKYQPQHF
CDR3nt: TGCAGTGCTTCAGAGGACAAGTATCAGCCCCAGCATTTT

v_gene: TRBV5-1
abundance: many
len: 16
j_gene: TRBJ2-5
d_gene: TRBD1
CDR3aa: CASSLALDRVGETQYF
CDR3nt: TGCGCCAGCAGCTTGGCCTTGGACAGGGTTGGAGAGACCCAGTACTTC